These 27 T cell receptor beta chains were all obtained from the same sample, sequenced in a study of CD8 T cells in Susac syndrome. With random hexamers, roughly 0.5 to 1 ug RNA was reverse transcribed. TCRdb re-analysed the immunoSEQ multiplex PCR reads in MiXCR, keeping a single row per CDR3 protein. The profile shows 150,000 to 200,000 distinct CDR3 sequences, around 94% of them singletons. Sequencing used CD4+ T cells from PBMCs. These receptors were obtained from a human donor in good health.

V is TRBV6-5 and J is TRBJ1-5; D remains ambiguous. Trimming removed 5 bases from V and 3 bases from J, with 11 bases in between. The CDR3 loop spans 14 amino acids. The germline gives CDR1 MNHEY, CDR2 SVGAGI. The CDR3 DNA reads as TGTGCCAGCAGTAAGTACGGCGCCAATCAGCCCCAGCATTTT. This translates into CASSKYGANQPQHF.

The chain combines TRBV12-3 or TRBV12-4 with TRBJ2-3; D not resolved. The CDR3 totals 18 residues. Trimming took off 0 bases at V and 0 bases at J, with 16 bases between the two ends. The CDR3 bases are TGTGCCAGCAGTTTAGCACTTGGACGACTGGCTAGCACAGATACGCAGTATTTT. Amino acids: CASSLALGRLASTDTQYF.

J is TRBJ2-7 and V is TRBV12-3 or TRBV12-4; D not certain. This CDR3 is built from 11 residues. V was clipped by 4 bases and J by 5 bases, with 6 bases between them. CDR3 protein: CASSSWDEQYF. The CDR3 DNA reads TGTGCCAGCAGTTCCTGGGACGAGCAGTACTTC.

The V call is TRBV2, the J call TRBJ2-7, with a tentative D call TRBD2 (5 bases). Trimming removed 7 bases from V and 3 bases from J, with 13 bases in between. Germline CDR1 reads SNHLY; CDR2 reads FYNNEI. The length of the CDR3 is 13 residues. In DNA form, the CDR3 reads TGTGCCAGCATCTCGCTAGCCGGCTACGAGCAGTACTTC. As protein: CASISLAGYEQYF.

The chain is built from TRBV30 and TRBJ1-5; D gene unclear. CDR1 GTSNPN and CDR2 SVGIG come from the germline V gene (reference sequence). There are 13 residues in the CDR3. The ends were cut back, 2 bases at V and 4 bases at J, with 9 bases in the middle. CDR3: CAWSRELNQPQHF. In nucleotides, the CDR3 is TGTGCCTGGAGTAGGGAGCTGAATCAGCCCCAGCATTTT. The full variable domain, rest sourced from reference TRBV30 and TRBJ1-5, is SQTIHQWPATLVQPVGSPLSLECTVEGTSNPNLYWYRQAAGRGLQLLFYSVGIGQISSEVPQNLSASRPQDRQFILSSKKLLLSDSGFYLCAWSRELNQPQHFGDGTRLSIL.

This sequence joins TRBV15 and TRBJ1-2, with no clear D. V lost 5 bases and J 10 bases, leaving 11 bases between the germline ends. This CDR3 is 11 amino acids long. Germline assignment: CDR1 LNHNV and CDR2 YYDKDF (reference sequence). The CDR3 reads CATSSRTTYTF. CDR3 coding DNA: TGTGCCACCAGCTCGAGGACCACCTACACCTTC.

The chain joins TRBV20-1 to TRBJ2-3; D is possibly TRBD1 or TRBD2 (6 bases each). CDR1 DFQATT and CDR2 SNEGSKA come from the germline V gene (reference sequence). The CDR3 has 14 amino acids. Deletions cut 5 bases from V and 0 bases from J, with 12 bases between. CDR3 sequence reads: CSAVPGGSTDTQYF. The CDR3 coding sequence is TGCAGTGCTGTTCCCGGGGGCAGCACAGATACGCAGTATTTT.

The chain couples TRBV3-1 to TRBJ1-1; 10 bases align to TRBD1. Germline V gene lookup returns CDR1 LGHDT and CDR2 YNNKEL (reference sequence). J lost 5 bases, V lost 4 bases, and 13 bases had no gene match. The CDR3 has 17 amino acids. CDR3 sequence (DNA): TGTGCCAGCAGCCCCCGGGACAGGGGTAGGCGGAATACTGAAGCTTTCTTT. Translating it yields CASSPRDRGRRNTEAFF.

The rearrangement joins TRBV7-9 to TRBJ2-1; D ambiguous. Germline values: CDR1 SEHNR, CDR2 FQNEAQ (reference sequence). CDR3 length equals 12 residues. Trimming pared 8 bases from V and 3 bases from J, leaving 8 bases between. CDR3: CASRKGYNEQFF. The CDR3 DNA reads TGTGCCAGCCGTAAAGGCTACAATGAGCAGTTCTTC.

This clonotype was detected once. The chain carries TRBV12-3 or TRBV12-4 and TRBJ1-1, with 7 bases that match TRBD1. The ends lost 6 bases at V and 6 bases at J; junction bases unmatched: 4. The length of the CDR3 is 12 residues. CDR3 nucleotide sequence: TGTGCCAGCAGCAGGGGGGGCCCTGAAGCTTTCTTT. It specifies CASSRGGPEAFF.

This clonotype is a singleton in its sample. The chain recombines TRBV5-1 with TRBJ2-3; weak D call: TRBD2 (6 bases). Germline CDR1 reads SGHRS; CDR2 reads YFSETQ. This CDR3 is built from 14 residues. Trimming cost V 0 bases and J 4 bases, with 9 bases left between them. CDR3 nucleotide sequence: TGCGCCAGCAGCTTGGGTTCGGGGGCAGATACGCAGTATTTT. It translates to CASSLGSGADTQYF.

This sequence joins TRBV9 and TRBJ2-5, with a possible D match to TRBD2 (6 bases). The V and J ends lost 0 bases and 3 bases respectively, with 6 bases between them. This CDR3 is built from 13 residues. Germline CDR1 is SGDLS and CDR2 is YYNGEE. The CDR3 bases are TGTGCCAGCAGCGTAGCGGGGGAAGAGACCCAGTACTTC. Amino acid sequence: CASSVAGEETQYF.

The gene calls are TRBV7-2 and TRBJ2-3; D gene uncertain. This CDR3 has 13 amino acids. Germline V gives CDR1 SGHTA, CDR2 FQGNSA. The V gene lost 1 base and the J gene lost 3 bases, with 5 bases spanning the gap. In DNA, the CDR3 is TGTGCCAGCAGCTTAGAGAGGACAGATACGCAGTATTTT. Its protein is CASSLERTDTQYF.

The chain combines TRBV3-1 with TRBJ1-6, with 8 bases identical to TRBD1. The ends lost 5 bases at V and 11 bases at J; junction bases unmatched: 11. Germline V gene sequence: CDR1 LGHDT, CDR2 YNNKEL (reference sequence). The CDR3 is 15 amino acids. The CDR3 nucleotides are TGTGCCAGCAGCTCCACGACAGGGGCGGGGACACCCCTCCACTTT. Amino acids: CASSSTTGAGTPLHF.

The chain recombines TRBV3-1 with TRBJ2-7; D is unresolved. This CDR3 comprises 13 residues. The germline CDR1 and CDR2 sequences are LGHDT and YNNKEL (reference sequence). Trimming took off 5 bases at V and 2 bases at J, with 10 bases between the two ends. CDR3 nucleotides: TGTGCCAGCAGCTCCGTACGGACCTACGAGCAGTACTTC. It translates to CASSSVRTYEQYF.

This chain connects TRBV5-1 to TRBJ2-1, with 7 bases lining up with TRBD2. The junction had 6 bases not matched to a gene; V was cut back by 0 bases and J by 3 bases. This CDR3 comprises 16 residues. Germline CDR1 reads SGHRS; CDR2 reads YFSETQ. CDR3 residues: CASSLGPTSSYNEQFF. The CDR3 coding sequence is TGCGCCAGCAGCTTGGGACCGACTAGCAGCTACAATGAGCAGTTCTTC.

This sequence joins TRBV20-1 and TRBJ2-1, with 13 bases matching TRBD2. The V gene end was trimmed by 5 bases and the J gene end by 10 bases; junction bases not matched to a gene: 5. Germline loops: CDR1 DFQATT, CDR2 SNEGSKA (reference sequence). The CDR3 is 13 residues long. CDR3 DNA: TGCAGTGCTGACGGACTAGCGGGGGACGAGCAGTTCTTC. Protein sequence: CSADGLAGDEQFF.

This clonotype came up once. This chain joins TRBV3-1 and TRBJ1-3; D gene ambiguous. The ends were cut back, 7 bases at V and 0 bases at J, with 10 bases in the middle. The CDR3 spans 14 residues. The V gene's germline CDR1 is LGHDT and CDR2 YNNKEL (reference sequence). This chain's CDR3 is CASTSHASGNTIYF. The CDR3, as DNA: TGTGCCAGCACCTCTCATGCCTCTGGAAACACCATATATTTT.

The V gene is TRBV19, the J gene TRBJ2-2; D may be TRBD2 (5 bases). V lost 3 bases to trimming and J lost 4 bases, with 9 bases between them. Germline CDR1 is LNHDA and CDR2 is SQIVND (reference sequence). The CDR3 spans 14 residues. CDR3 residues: CASSIRAGTGELFF. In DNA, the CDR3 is TGTGCCAGTAGTATTCGTGCGGGCACCGGGGAGCTGTTTTTT.

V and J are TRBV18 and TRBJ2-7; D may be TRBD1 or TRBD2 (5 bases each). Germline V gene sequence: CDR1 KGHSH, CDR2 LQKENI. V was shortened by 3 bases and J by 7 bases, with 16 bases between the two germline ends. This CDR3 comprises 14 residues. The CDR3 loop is CASSPGTARSEQYF. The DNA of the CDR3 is TGTGCCAGCTCACCCGGGACGGCCCGTTCGGAGCAGTACTTC.

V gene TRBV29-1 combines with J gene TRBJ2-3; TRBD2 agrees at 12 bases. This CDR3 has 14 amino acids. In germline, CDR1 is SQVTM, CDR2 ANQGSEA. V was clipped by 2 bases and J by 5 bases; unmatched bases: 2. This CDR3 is CSVELAGGRDTQYF. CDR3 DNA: TGCAGCGTTGAACTAGCGGGGGGGAGAGATACGCAGTATTTT.

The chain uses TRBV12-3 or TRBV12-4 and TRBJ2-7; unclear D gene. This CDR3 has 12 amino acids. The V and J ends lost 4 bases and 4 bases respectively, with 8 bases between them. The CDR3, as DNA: TGTGCCAGCAGTTCATGGGCTTACGAGCAGTACTTC. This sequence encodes CASSSWAYEQYF.

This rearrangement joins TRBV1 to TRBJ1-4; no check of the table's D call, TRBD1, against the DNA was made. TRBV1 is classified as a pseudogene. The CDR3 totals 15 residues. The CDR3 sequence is CTSSLTGTANEKLFF. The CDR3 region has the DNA TGCACCAGCAGCCTAACCGGGACAGCTAATGAAAAACTGTTTTTT.

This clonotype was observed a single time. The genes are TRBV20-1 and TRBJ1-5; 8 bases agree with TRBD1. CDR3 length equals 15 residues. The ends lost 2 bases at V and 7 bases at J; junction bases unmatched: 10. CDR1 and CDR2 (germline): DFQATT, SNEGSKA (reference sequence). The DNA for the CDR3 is TGCAGTGCTAGAAGGGCAGGGGGCGCCGGACAGCCCCAGCATTTT. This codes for CSARRAGGAGQPQHF.

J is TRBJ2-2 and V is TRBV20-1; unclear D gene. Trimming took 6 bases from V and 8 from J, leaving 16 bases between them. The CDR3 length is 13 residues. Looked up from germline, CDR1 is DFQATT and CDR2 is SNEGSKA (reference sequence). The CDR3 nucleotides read TGCAGTGCCCGCAAGGGTATTGAGGGGGAGCTGTTTTTT. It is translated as CSARKGIEGELFF.

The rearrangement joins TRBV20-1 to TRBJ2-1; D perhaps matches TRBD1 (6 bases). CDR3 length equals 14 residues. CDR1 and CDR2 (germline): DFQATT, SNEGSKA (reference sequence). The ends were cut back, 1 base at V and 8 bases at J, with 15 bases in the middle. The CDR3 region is CSARGTARGDEQFF. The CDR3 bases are TGCAGTGCTAGAGGGACAGCGAGGGGCGATGAGCAGTTCTTC.

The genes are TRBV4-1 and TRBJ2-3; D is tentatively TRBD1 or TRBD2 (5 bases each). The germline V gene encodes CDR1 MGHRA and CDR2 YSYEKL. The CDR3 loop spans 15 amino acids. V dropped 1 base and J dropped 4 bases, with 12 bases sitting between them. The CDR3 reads CASSQGIRGPDTQYF. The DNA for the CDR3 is TGCGCCAGCAGCCAAGGGATAAGGGGACCAGATACGCAGTATTTT.